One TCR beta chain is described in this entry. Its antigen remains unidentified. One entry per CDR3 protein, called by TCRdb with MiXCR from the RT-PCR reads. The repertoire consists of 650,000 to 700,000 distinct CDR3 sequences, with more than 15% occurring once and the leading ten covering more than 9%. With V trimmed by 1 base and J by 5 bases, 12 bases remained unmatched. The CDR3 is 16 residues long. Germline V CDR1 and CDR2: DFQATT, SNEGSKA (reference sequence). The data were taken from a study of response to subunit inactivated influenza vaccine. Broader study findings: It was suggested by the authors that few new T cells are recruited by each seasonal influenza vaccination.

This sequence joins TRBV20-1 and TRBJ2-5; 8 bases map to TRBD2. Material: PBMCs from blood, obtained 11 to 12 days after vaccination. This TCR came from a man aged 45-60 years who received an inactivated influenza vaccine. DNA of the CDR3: TGCAGTGCTAGAGCCAGACTAGCGAGCATCGGGGAGACCCAGTACTTC. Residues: CSARARLASIGETQYF.